Below, one T cell receptor beta chain is given with its context. Its antigen remains unidentified. The data stem from a study of siplizumab effects on memory and regulatory T cells. General study results and limits: Memory T cells appeared less diverse than naive cells, which seemed to contribute substantially to alloresponse. It was not possible to assign a naive or memory phenotype to roughly 80-97% of proliferating CD4+ or CD8+ clones. Proliferating siplizumab-culture Treg suppressive function went unconfirmed.

The CDR3 is made up of 14 amino acids. CDR1 and CDR2 from the germline V gene are LNHNV and YYDKDF (reference sequence). V was pared by 3 bases and J by 8 bases, with 16 bases between. Some clones are missing from TCRdb's copy, which holds only in-frame ones; the method was immunoSEQ multiplex PCR. This table holds some 41,000 clones, more than 70% found once. This chain joins TRBV15 and TRBJ1-2, with a weak D call TRBD1 (6 bases). Sequencing was done on a sample of naive CD4+ T cells sorted from blood. The receptor was isolated from a human donor in good health. CDR3: CATSSGGPARGYTF. The CDR3 nucleotides read TGTGCCACCAGCAGCGGGGGGCCAGCTAGAGGCTACACCTTC. The full variable domain, completed using reference TRBV15 and TRBJ1-2, is DAMVIQNPRYQVTQFGKPVTLSCSQTLNHNVMYWYQQKSSQAPKLLFHYYDKDFNNEADTPDNFQSRRPNTSFCFLDIRSPGLGDTAMYLCATSSGGPARGYTFGSGTRLTVV.